Here is one TCR beta chain with its context. It lacks a known antigen. No quality values exist for individual bases; no much larger clone is one base distant. This specimen belongs to a study of cytomegalovirus exposure and HLA in healthy donors (dated by TCRdb to about 2017). Study-level background: An earlier analysis of roughly 500 of the donors reported about 280 Gb of sequence data and 117 million unique TCR beta sequences obtained from around 180 million T cells. Every repertoire in the discovery cohort had been generated on one and the same sequencing platform. In a later genetic analysis, genome-wide SNP genotypes for about 55% of the roughly 700 donors were used, and that subset was treated as a discovery cohort. Roughly 5 DR-DQ haplotypes were handled as single units for association and clustering because linkage in the cohort was strong. Donor age, sex, ethnicity and CMV serostatus were compiled together with the repertoire data. On average, around 240,000 unique TCR beta nucleotide sequences were sequenced per donor among several hundred genotyped donors of the cohort, with roughly 20% of those sequences being non-productive. A later analysis re-examined previously published TCR beta repertoires from more than 650 donors and added high-resolution HLA genotyping to investigate patterns of TCR occurrence. Of the 300 to 400 genotyped donors, around 81% fell in the genetic ancestry cluster associated with self-reported Caucasian donors. HLA typing covered class I and class II loci at four-digit resolution. Along with the roughly 610-subject first cohort, a separate validation cohort of more than 90 different subjects was used. An earlier analysis of several hundred of the donors applied high-throughput TCR beta sequencing to assess whether each TCR beta V gene segment acted as functional or pseudogenic. Rather than using new phenotypic data, the later analysis identified candidate immune exposures from TCR beta sequences and from how often those sequences occurred across donors. Typing coverage differed by locus: A, B, C, DRB1 and DQB1 were typed in roughly 620-630 donors, DQA1 in around 500, DPA1 in some 610, and DPB1 in around 490. An early release covering roughly 600 HLA-typed donors comprised about 310 gigabases of sequencing data and some 79 million unique TCR sequences. The study used immunosequencing to profile the T cell repertoires of approximately 690 subjects and linked those repertoires to cytomegalovirus serostatus. The study aimed to test whether cataloging public T cell receptors could reveal signatures of past pathogen exposure. The study combined high-throughput TCR immunosequencing, statistical association of individual TCRs with disease status, and machine learning to predict cytomegalovirus infection status.

Study-wide conclusions, independent of this receptor: The classifier was reported to diagnose cytomegalovirus status with high specificity and sensitivity in both the original and validation cohorts. In vitro tests confirmed that three of the cytomegalovirus-associated TCR beta chains recognize cytomegalovirus antigens. Correlated functional status among segregating V segments might reflect linkage disequilibrium, but an unknown experimental factor could not be ruled out. Immune exposure information for the cohort was limited to CMV serostatus. An earlier analysis of approximately 570 of the donors showed that most TCR beta V segments appeared in productive rearrangements either about 87% or about 30% of the time, which broadly matched IMGT annotations. The authors suggested that the approach could potentially be extended to other disease states and immunological phenotypes. Sequencing depth was assumed to be roughly uniform across donors in the presence/absence analyses, though that assumption may not hold. Compared with equally common non-associated chains, HLA-associated TCR beta chains in a later analysis were more clonally expanded and had lower generation probabilities. Most CMV-associated TCR beta chains appeared to be HLA-restricted in a later analysis, and the HLA associations seemed to be driven largely by CMV exposure. A further reported finding was that TCR beta sequences accurately predicted the HLA-A and HLA-B alleles for most subjects in the first cohort. Assigning TCR associations to individual alleles was difficult when HLA alleles, especially DR and DQ, strongly co-occurred. According to a later analysis, parvovirus B19, influenza, CMV and Epstein-Barr virus appeared linked to several top co-occurrence clusters. V-gene and J-gene trimming of TCR beta chains was associated with a missense DCLRE1C variant in a later genetic analysis, and the association was replicated in an independent cohort. Because some donors lacked HLA typing at each locus, the association tests relied only on the typed subset. The cohort was sequenced for TCR beta chains only, and without alpha or paired-chain data the features that could be detected were limited. The study listed around 160 TCR beta chains as associated with cytomegalovirus. A later analysis associated 17,000 or so TCR beta sequences with specific HLA alleles at a false discovery rate of 0.05. Because counts were too low, more than 15 rarely observed V segments, including chromosome 9 orphons, were excluded from the earlier analysis of 587 of the donors. The sequencing pipeline was judged likely to have produced a cluster of highly shared sequence variants as a technical artifact. According to a later genetic analysis, donors in an Asian-associated ancestry cluster had fewer N-insertions in productive TCRs than the approximately 670-donor mean. In a later analysis, TCR association rates were found to vary across HLA loci, with the most associated TCRs seen for DRB1 alleles and the fewest for HLA-C alleles. Most TCR sequences were observed very rarely across donors, whereas some public TCRs were present in many individuals.

Libraries were constructed by the immunoSEQ multiplex PCR assay. A mixture of 60 forward primers for TCR Vbeta segments and 13 reverse primers for TCR Jbeta segments was used in the multiplex PCR. The CDR3 region of rearranged TCR beta genes was amplified from genomic DNA with a multiplex PCR assay. The amplified TCR beta libraries were sequenced on the Illumina HiSeq System as 87-base-pair reads. Per the original workflow: In a later analysis, roughly 80 million unique TCR beta chains were counted across the 500 to 850 repertoires, and about 9.9 million of these chains were shared by at least two donors. To remove PCR and sequencing errors, raw reads were error-corrected and collapsed into unique sequences using a nearest-neighbor algorithm that merged closely related sequences. To assign V, D and J gene segments, CDR3 sequences were aligned to IMGT reference sequences. Each retained sequence needed at least a six-nucleotide match to both a V gene segment and a J gene segment. Rearrangements were classified as productive when the CDR3 lacked stop codons and remained in frame with V and J, and all other rearrangements were classified as non-productive. Following IMGT convention, CDR3 was defined as the stretch from the second conserved V-encoded cysteine up to the conserved J-encoded phenylalanine. Sequences without an unambiguous match to a single V gene segment were excluded from the earlier analysis of about 600 of the donors. An earlier analysis of several hundred of the donors called V segments functional above 56.7% productive rearrangements and segregating when the between-donor standard deviation exceeded 5%. A statistical classification framework was built for diagnosing cytomegalovirus status from the catalog of TCR beta chain sequences. A later analysis assigned V and J genes by comparing TCR nucleotide sequences with IMGT/GENE-DB human TR gene sequences. The TCRdist pipeline was used in a later analysis to assign CDR3 sequences and most-parsimonious VDJ recombination scenarios. A later analysis defined each TCR beta chain by its CDR3 amino acid sequence plus V-gene family, and excluded reads lacking a unique V-gene family. To address suspected cross-contamination and a sequencing artifact, a later analysis removed a few hundred highly shared, low-generation-probability nucleotide sequences. A later analysis calculated a clonal expansion index for each public chain from normalized within-repertoire ranks of inferred template counts. In a later analysis, generation probabilities were computed with a VDJ recombination model fitted to out-of-frame rearrangements, and the resulting probabilities were checked against IGoR. In a later analysis, TCR-TCR, TCR-HLA and TCR-CMV co-occurrence was scored with hypergeometric tests, and a repertoire-size bias correction was applied to TCR pairs. To estimate false discovery rates, a later analysis permuted the HLA or CMV assignments 20 times. In a later analysis, co-occurring TCRs were grouped using DBSCAN, with TCRdist sequence similarity added in when clustering inside HLA-allele-positive subsets. Repertoires with fewer than 30,000 or more than 120,000 public chains, plus five repertoires with anomalous nucleotide sharing, were excluded from co-occurrence clustering. Here the immuneACCESS table is served through TCRdb, limited to in-frame sequences with V and J called. Missing clones are a known gap in these copies; in checked studies unresolved V genes cover under half, and the rest lacks a known reason. V, J and clone size reflect that table, while D and trimming were determined from the DNA. The sample contains 150,000 or so clones, roughly 78% of them found a single time. Roughly 3.2% of the sample comes from the top ten.

The cohort comprised some 700 healthy bone marrow donors. All cohort members were sampled while nominally healthy, although unrecorded immune exposures were likely present. The donor was CMV seropositive and belonged to the group of 250 to 350 seropositive cohort members. Every donor gave a peripheral blood sample, and the peripheral blood mononuclear cells from that sample were used for TCR beta sequencing. The Qiagen DNeasy Blood Extraction Kit was used to extract genomic DNA from the blood cell samples. Sequencing input: PBMCs. This clonotype was sampled from a man aged 18 to 29 in good health and CMV-seropositive.

The DNA sequence follows: TGTGCCAGTAGTCCCTCTAGCGGGTCCCACGAGCAGTACTTC. Its protein product is CASSPSSGSHEQYF. Rearrangement joined TRBV19 to TRBJ2-7; TRBD2 aligns with 8 central bases. The CDR3, cysteine through phenylalanine, is 14 amino acids long. The DNA shown is the 42-base CDR3, in frame from base 1. CDR1 and CDR2 are read off the germline V gene (reference sequence) as LNHDA and SQIVND. Germline trimming amounts to 5 bases on V and 5 bases on J, with 8 as the count of junction bases outside the gene matches.